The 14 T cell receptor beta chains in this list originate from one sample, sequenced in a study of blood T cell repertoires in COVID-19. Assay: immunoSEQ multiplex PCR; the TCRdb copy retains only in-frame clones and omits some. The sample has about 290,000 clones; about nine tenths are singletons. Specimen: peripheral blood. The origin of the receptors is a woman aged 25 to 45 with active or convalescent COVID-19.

The chain's CDR3 is CASSQGTGYTGELFF. The CDR3 coding sequence is TGTGCCAGCAGCCAGGGGACAGGTTACACCGGGGAGCTGTTTTTT. The chain employs TRBV3-1 (or the pseudogene TRBV3-2) and TRBJ2-2; 8 nucleotides align to TRBD1. Unmatched junction bases numbered 3, after V lost 3 bases and J lost 3 bases. This CDR3 has 15 amino acids. Germline V gene lookup returns CDR1 LGHDT and CDR2 YNNKEL (reference sequence).

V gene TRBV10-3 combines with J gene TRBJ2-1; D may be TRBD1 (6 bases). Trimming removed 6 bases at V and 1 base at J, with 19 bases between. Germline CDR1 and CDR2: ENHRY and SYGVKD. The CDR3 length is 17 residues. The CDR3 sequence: CAISYRRTVQSYNEQFF. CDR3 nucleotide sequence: TGTGCCATCAGCTACCGTCGGACAGTGCAATCCTACAATGAGCAGTTCTTC.

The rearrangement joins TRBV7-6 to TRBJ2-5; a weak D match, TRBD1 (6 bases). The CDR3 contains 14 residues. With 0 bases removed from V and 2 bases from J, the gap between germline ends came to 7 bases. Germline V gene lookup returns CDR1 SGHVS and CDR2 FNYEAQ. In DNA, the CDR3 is TGTGCCAGCAGCTTAGCGGGGACACAAGAGACCCAGTACTTC. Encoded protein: CASSLAGTQETQYF.

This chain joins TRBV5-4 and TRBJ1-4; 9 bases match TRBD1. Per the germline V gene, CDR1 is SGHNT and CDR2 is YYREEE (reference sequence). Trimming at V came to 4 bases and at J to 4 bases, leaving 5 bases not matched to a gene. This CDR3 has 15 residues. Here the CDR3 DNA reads TGTGCCAGCAGCCTGGGACAGGGAGGTAATGAAAAACTGTTTTTT. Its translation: CASSLGQGGNEKLFF.

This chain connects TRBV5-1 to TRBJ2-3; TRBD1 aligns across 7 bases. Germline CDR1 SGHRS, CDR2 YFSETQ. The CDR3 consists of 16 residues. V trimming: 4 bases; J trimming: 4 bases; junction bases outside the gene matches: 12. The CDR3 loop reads CASSPDLGQDADTQYF. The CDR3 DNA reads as TGCGCCAGCAGCCCCGATTTAGGACAGGACGCAGATACGCAGTATTTT.

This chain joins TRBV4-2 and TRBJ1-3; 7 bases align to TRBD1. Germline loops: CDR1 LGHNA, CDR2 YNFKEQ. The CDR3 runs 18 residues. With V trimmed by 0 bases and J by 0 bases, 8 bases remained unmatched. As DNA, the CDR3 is TGTGCCAGCAGCCAAGAAATCCCCAGGGGGGACTCTGGAAACACCATATATTTT. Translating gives CASSQEIPRGDSGNTIYF.

CDR3 nucleotide sequence: TGTGCCGCAGGGGGCGGCTATGGCTACACCTTC. Residues: CAAGGGYGYTF. The genes are TRBV10-3 and TRBJ1-2; TRBD1 matches at 8 bases. Germline loops: CDR1 ENHRY, CDR2 SYGVKD. The CDR3 sequence is 11 residues long. The V segment lost 11 bases and the J segment 4 bases; nucleotides outside the gene matches: 3.

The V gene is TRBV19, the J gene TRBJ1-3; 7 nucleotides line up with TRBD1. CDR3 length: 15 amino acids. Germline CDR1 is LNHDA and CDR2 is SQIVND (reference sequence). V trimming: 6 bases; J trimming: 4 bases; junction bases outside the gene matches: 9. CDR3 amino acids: CASSRDSFGGNTIYF. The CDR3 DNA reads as TGTGCCAGTAGCCGGGACAGCTTCGGGGGAAACACCATATATTTT.

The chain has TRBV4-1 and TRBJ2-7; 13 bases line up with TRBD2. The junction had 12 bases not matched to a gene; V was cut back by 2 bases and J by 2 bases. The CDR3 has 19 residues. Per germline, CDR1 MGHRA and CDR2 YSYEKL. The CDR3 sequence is CASSQLVSGLAGDPYEQYF. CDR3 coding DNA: TGCGCCAGCAGCCAACTCGTAAGCGGACTAGCGGGGGATCCCTACGAGCAGTACTTC.

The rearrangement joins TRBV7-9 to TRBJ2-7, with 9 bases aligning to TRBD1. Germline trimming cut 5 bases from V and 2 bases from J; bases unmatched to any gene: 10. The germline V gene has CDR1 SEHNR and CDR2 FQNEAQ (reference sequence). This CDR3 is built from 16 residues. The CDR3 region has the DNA TGTGCCAGCAGCCACCCCAAGACAGGGGGTACCTACGAGCAGTACTTC. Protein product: CASSHPKTGGTYEQYF.

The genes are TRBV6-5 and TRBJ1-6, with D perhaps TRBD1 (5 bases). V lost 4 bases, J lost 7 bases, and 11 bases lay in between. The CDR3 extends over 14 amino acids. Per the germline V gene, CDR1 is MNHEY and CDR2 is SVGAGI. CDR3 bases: TGTGCCAGCAGTTTGGGTGACAGCAATTCACCCCTCCACTTT. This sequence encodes CASSLGDSNSPLHF.

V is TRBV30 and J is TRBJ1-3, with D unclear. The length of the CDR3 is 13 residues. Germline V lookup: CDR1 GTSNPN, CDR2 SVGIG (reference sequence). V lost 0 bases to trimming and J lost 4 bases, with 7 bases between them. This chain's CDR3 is CAWSVLLGNTIYF. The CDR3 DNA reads TGTGCCTGGAGTGTACTTCTCGGAAACACCATATATTTT.

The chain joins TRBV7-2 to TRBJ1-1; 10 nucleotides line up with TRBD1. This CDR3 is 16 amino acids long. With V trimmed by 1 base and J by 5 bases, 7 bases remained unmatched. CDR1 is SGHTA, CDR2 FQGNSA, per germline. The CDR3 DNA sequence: TGTGCCAGCAGCTTAGTGCCGGGACAGGGGTGGACTGAAGCTTTCTTT. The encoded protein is CASSLVPGQGWTEAFF. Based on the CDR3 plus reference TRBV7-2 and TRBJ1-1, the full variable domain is GAGVSQSPSNKVTEKGKDVELRCDPISGHTALYWYRQSLGQGLEFLIYFQGNSAPDKSGLPSDRFSAERTGGSVSTLTIQRTQQEDSAVYLCASSLVPGQGWTEAFFGQGTRLTVV.

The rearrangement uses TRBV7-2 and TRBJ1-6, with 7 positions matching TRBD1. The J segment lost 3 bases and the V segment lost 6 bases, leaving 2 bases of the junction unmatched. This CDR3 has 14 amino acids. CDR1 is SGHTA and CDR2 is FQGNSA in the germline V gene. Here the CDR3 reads CASSRDSYNSPLHF. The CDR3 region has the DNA TGTGCCAGCAGTCGGGACAGCTATAATTCACCCCTCCACTTT.